This record covers a single T cell receptor (beta chain). The entry originates in a study of blood T cell repertoires in COVID-19. At the level of the study: T cells, B-cell-depleted T cells, or PBMCs supplied cDNA or gDNA.

Cohort assignment relied on participant-reported clinical history. The CDR3 spans 13 residues. Germline CDR1 is MRHNA and CDR2 is SNTAGT. Trimming stripped 3 bases from V and 5 bases from J, with 10 bases between. The repertoire was sequenced with immunoSEQ multiplex PCR; TCRdb's copy has only in-frame clones and lacks some. The profile covers approximately 350,000 clones, with roughly 87% appearing a single time and 3% taken by the ten largest. Material: PBMCs or T cells enriched from blood (not recorded which). The chain combines TRBV6-4 with TRBJ1-1, with a weak D call TRBD1 (6 bases). The sequence came from a woman aged 25-40 years who had recovered from COVID-19. CDR3 in amino acids: CASSEQGGTEAFF. In nucleotides, the CDR3 is TGTGCCAGCAGTGAACAGGGTGGAACTGAAGCTTTCTTT.